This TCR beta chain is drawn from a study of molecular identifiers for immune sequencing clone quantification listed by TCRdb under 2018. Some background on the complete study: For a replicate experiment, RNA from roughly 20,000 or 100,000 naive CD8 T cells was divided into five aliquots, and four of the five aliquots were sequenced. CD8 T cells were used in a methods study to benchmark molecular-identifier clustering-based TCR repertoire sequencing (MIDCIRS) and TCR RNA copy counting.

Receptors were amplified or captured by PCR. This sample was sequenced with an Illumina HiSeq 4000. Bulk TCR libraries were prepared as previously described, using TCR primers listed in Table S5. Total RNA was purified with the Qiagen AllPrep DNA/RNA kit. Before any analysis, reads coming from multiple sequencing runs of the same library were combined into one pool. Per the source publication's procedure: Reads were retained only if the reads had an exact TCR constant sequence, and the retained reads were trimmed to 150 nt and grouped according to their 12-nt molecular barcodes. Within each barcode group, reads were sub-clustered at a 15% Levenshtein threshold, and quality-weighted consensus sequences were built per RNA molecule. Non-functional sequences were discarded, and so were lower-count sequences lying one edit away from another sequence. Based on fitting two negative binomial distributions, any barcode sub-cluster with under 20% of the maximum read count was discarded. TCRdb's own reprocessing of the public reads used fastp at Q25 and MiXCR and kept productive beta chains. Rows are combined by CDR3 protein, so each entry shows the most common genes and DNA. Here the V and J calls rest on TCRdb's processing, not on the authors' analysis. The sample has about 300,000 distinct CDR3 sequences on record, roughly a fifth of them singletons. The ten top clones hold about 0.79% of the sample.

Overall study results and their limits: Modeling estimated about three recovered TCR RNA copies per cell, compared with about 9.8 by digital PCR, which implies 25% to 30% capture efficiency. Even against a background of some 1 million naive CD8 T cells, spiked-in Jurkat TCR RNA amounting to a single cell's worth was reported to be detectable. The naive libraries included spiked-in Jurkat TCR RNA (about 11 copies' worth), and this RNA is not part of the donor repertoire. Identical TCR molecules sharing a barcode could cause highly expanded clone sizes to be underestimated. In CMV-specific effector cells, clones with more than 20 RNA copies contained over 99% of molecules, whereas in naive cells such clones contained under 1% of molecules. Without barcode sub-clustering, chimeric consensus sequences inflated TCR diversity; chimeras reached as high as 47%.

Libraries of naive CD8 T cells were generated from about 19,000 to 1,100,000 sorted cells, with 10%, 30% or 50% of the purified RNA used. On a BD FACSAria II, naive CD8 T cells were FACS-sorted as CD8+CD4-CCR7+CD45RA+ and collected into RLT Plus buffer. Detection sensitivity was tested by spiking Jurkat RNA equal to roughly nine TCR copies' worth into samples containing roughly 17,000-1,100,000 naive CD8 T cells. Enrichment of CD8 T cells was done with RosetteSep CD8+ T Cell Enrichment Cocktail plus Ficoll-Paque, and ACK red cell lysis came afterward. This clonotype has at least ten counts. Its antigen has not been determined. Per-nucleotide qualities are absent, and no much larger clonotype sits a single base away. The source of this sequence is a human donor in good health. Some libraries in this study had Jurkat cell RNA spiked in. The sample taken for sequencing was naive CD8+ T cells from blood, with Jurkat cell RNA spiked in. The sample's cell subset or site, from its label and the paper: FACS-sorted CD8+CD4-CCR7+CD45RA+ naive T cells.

The nucleotide sequence is TGTGCCAGCAGCTTAGAACTGTCCGAGCAGTACTTC. Translation gives CASSLELSEQYF. This chain joins TRBV7-9 to TRBJ2-7; the D gene identity is not certain. The V and J ends are trimmed by 1 base and 6 bases, leaving 7 bases between them. CDR1 is given as SEHNR and CDR2 as FQNEAQ, both from the germline V gene (reference sequence). CDR3 length: 12 amino acids, cysteine to phenylalanine. The read is trimmed to its CDR3 DNA, 36 bases read in frame from base 1.